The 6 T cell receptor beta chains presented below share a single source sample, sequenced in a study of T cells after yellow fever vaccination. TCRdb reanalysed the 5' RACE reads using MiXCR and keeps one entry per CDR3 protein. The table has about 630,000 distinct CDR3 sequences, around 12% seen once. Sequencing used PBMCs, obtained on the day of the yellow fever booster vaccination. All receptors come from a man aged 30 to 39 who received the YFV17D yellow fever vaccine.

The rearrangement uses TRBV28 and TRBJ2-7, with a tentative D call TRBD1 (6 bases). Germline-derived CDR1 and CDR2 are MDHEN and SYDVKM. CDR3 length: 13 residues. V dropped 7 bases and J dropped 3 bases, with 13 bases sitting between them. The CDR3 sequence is CASIDRRDYEQYF. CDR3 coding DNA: TGTGCCAGCATAGACAGGAGAGACTACGAGCAGTACTTC.

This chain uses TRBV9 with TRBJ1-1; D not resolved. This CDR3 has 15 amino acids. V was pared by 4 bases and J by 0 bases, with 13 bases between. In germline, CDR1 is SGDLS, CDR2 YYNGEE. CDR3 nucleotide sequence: TGTGCCAGCAGCCCGACGGGAGGGATGAACACTGAAGCTTTCTTT. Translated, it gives CASSPTGGMNTEAFF.

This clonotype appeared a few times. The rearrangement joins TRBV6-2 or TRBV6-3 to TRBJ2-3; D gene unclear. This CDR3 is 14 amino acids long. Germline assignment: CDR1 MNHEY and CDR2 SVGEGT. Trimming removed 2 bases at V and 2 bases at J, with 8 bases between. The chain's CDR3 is CASSYVGNTDTQYF. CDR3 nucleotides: TGTGCCAGCAGTTACGTCGGAAACACAGATACGCAGTATTTT.

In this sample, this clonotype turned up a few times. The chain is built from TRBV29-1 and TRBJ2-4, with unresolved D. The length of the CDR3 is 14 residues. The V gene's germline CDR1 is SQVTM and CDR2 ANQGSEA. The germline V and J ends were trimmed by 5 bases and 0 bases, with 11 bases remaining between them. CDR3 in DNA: TGCAGCGTTTCTGGCCGGCTAGCCAAAAACATTCAGTACTTC. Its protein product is CSVSGRLAKNIQYF.

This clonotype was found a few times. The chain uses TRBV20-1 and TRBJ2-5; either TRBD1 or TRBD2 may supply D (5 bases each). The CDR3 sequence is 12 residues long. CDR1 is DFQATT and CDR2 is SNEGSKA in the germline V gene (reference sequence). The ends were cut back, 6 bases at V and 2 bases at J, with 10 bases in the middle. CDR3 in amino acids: CSAHGGQETQYF. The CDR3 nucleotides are TGCAGTGCCCATGGGGGACAAGAGACCCAGTACTTC.

CDR3: CASRRSRDSSTDTQYF. The CDR3 nucleotides are TGTGCCAGTAGGAGAAGCCGGGACAGTAGCACAGATACGCAGTATTTT. This chain links TRBV19 with TRBJ2-3; 7 positions match TRBD1. CDR1 and CDR2 from the germline V gene are LNHDA and SQIVND (reference sequence). The junction had 9 bases not matched to a gene; V was cut back by 6 bases and J by 0 bases. The CDR3 extends over 16 amino acids.